The 19 T cell receptor beta chains below all came from one sample that was sequenced in a study of blood T cell repertoires in COVID-19. Clones were read by immunoSEQ multiplex PCR, and TCRdb kept only the in-frame ones, dropping some. The table has about 440,000 clones, less than 95% seen once. Sequencing input: PBMCs or T cells enriched from blood (not recorded which). These receptors originate from a man between 18 and 35 years old who had recovered from COVID-19.

The J gene is TRBJ1-6, the V gene TRBV12-3 or TRBV12-4; 7 nucleotides align to TRBD1. The CDR3 contains 11 residues. V gave up 6 bases and J gave up 16 bases; unmatched junction bases: 6. The CDR3: CASRRTGLLHF. The DNA for the CDR3 is TGTGCCAGCAGACGGACAGGTCTACTCCACTTT.

The V and J genes are TRBV11-2 and TRBJ1-1, with 8 bases aligning to TRBD1. This CDR3 comprises 16 residues. Germline loops: CDR1 SGHAT, CDR2 FQNNGV. With 6 bases clipped from V and 1 base from J, the junction kept 10 bases outside the gene matches. The CDR3 region has the DNA TGTGCCAGCAGACTTACCGGGACAGGAGGGAACACTGAAGCTTTCTTT. This codes for CASRLTGTGGNTEAFF.

As for this clone: A read error is possible here, since a much larger clone lies one base away. Other DNA sequences from this sample encode an identical CDR3 as well. V and J are TRBV2 and TRBJ2-2, with TRBD1 identical over 8 bases. The germline CDR1 and CDR2 sequences are SNHLY and FYNNEI. There are 13 residues in the CDR3. J was trimmed by 5 bases and V by 6 bases; bases with no gene match: 2. In DNA form, the CDR3 reads TGTGCCAGCAGGGACAGGGCAACCGGGGAGCTGTTTTTT. Its protein product is CASRDRATGELFF.

The J gene is TRBJ1-1, the V gene TRBV29-1, with 9 bases identical to TRBD1. Germline CDR1 and CDR2: SQVTM and ANQGSEA. The CDR3 is 13 residues long. The trim removed 6 bases at V and 1 base at J, leaving 3 bases unmatched. The CDR3 DNA follows: TGCAGCGTCGACAGGGGGGCGAACACTGAAGCTTTCTTT. It is translated as CSVDRGANTEAFF.

The rearrangement joins TRBV5-1 to TRBJ2-5, with 8 bases identical to TRBD1. CDR3 length equals 16 residues. Losses at the gene ends were 7 bases for V and 5 bases for J; bases not matched to a gene: 16. CDR1 is SGHRS and CDR2 is YFSETQ in the germline V gene. The CDR3 region has the DNA TGCGCCAGCGGATATGGAGCAGGGGGCCCCGGGGAGACCCAGTACTTC. Translation gives CASGYGAGGPGETQYF.

The chain uses TRBV4-2 and TRBJ2-7, with TRBD2 as a possible D gene (5 bases). The CDR3 contains 14 residues. The V and J ends lost 0 bases and 2 bases respectively, with 8 bases between them. Germline values: CDR1 LGHNA, CDR2 YNFKEQ. The CDR3 region has the DNA TGTGCCAGCAGCCAAGAGGACTGGGCCTACGAGCAGTACTTC. Translated: CASSQEDWAYEQYF.

The chain employs TRBV5-8 and TRBJ2-1, with 7 bases lining up with TRBD1. The CDR3 covers 16 residues. The J segment lost 5 bases and the V segment lost 0 bases, leaving 8 bases of the junction unmatched. From germline, CDR1 is SGHTS and CDR2 YDEGEE. The CDR3, as DNA: TGTGCCAGCAGCTTGGCGGGACAGCCAGCGGACAATGAGCAGTTCTTC. Translation gives CASSLAGQPADNEQFF. The full variable domain, completed using reference TRBV5-8 and TRBJ2-1, is EAGVTQSPTHLIKTRGQQATLRCSPISGHTSVYWYQQALGLGLQFLLWYDEGEERNRGNFPPRFSGRQFPNYSSELNVNALELEDSALYLCASSLAGQPADNEQFFGPGTRLTVL.

The chain joins TRBV19 to TRBJ2-1; TRBD2 aligns across 10 bases. After removal of 6 bases from V and 3 bases from J, the junction contained 14 bases not matched to a gene. CDR3 length: 18 residues. Germline V lookup: CDR1 LNHDA, CDR2 SQIVND (reference sequence). As DNA, the CDR3 is TGTGCCAGTAGCCATCCCCCTAAGTTAGCGGGAGGCTACAATGAGCAGTTCTTC. Translated, it gives CASSHPPKLAGGYNEQFF.

The chain links TRBV5-6 to TRBJ2-7; D remains unclear. Trimming cost V 0 bases and J 1 base, with 5 bases left between them. Germline lookup yields CDR1 SGHDT and CDR2 YYEEEE. CDR3 length: 13 residues. CDR3 bases: TGTGCCAGCAGCTTGGGAGTTTCCTACGAGCAGTACTTC. Protein sequence: CASSLGVSYEQYF.

This chain connects TRBV7-2 to TRBJ1-5; weak D call: TRBD1 (5 bases). The CDR3 totals 16 residues. V lost 4 bases and J 2 bases, leaving 15 bases between the germline ends. The germline CDR1 and CDR2 sequences are SGHTA and FQGNSA. CDR3 residues: CASSSGTGRGNQPQHF. The CDR3 bases are TGTGCCAGCAGCTCCGGGACGGGGAGGGGCAATCAGCCCCAGCATTTT.

This chain connects TRBV7-7 to TRBJ2-1; 12 positions agree with TRBD2. Germline V gene data show CDR1 as SSHAT and CDR2 as FNYEAQ (reference sequence). The V and J ends lost 5 bases and 9 bases, in that order; junction bases with no gene match: 8. This CDR3 has 15 amino acids. CDR3 sequence (DNA): TGTGCCAGCAGCCCCCTAGCGGGGGGGCCCGGTGAGCAGTTCTTC. This gives the protein CASSPLAGGPGEQFF.

The V gene is TRBV28, the J gene TRBJ2-3; unclear D gene. The CDR3 sequence is 12 residues long. Trimming took 3 bases from V and 6 from J, leaving 7 bases between them. The V gene's germline CDR1 is MDHEN and CDR2 SYDVKM. CDR3 residues: CASSLSRDTQYF. The CDR3 DNA follows: TGTGCCAGCAGTTTGAGTCGGGATACGCAGTATTTT.

The table lists this clone with a few counts. This chain connects TRBV29-1 to TRBJ1-2, with D unclear. Germline V gives CDR1 SQVTM, CDR2 ANQGSEA. CDR3 length: 12 amino acids. V was shortened by 4 bases and J by 1 base, with 7 bases between the two germline ends. The CDR3 protein is CSVAASNYGYTF. CDR3 coding DNA: TGCAGCGTTGCTGCCAGTAACTATGGCTACACCTTC.

The chain recombines TRBV29-1 with TRBJ2-5, with a tentative D call TRBD1 (7 bases). The V gene lost 7 bases and the J gene lost 3 bases, with 12 bases spanning the gap. Germline values: CDR1 SQVTM, CDR2 ANQGSEA. The CDR3 runs 12 residues. The CDR3: CSARGTEETQYF. Here the CDR3 DNA reads TGCAGCGCCCGGGGGACAGAAGAGACCCAGTACTTC.

This sequence joins TRBV10-3 and TRBJ1-5, with D perhaps matching TRBD1 (6 bases). CDR1 and CDR2 (germline): ENHRY, SYGVKD. This CDR3 is built from 15 residues. V lost 6 bases and J 1 base, leaving 13 bases between the germline ends. DNA for the CDR3: TGTGCCATCAGCCCCGGGACATTAAGCAATCAGCCCCAGCATTTT. Residues: CAISPGTLSNQPQHF.

V usage is TRBV14 and J usage is TRBJ1-1, with D tentatively TRBD1 (6 bases). Germline lookup yields CDR1 SGHDN and CDR2 FVKESK. The CDR3 length is 15 residues. The ends were cut back, 1 base at V and 3 bases at J, with 12 bases in the middle. CDR3 region: CASSQGRAGDTEAFF. In DNA, the CDR3 is TGTGCCAGCAGCCAAGGCCGAGCAGGGGACACTGAAGCTTTCTTT.

This CDR3 is CASSSELAGANTGELFF. DNA of the CDR3: TGTGCCAGCAGTTCAGAACTAGCGGGAGCGAACACCGGGGAGCTGTTTTTT. V usage is TRBV28 and J usage is TRBJ2-2; 11 bases fit TRBD2. This CDR3 has 17 residues. V lost 4 bases to trimming and J lost 0 bases; unmatched junction nucleotides: 4. The germline CDR1 and CDR2 sequences are MDHEN and SYDVKM.

As DNA, the CDR3 is TGTGCCAGTAGTATAAGGGGATCCGATTCACCCCTCCACTTT. The encoded protein is CASSIRGSDSPLHF. This chain uses TRBV19 with TRBJ1-6; tentative D call: TRBD1 (5 bases). Germline CDR1 and CDR2: LNHDA and SQIVND (reference sequence). The V gene lost 2 bases and the J gene lost 8 bases, with 10 bases spanning the gap. This CDR3 region has 14 residues.

V usage is TRBV11-2 and J usage is TRBJ2-1; D might be TRBD2 (6 bases). The V gene's germline CDR1 is SGHAT and CDR2 FQNNGV. V lost 3 bases and J 1 base, leaving 7 bases between the germline ends. This CDR3 is 14 amino acids long. This CDR3 is CASSFAGSYNEQFF. The CDR3 region has the DNA TGTGCCAGCAGCTTTGCGGGATCCTACAATGAGCAGTTCTTC.